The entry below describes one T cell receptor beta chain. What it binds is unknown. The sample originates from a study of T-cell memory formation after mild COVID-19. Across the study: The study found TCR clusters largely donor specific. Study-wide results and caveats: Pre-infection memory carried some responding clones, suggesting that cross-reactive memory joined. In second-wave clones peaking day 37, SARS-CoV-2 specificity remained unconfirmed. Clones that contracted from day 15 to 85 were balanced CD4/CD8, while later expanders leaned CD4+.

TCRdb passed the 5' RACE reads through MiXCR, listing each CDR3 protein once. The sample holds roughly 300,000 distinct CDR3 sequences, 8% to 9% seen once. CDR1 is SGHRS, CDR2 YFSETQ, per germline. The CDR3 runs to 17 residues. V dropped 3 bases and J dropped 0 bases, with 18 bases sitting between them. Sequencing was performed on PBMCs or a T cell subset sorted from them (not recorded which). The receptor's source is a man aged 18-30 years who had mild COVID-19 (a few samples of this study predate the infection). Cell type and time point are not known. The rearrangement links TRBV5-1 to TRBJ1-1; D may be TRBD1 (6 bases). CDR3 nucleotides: TGCGCCAGCAGCTGGCAGGGGAGGTTCGAAATGAACACTGAAGCTTTCTTT. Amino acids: CASSWQGRFEMNTEAFF.